This entry lists 28 T cell receptor beta chains sequenced from one sample in a study of T cells in Graves' hyperthyroidism and ophthalmopathy. What was amplified from RNA transcripts were TCR beta CDR3 regions. The HTBI primer set drove a first-round RT-PCR of the TCR CDR3. One entry per CDR3 protein results from TCRdb running MiXCR on the multiplex PCR reads. This sample yields about 560,000 distinct CDR3 sequences, of which more than 15% are seen a single time; under 7.5% belongs to the top ten. Sequencing input: blood. These receptors originate from a woman aged 25 to 39 with Graves' hyperthyroidism.

This clonotype was recorded at least ten times. The genes are TRBV2 and TRBJ2-4; tentative D call: TRBD1 (5 bases). Germline-derived CDR1 and CDR2 are SNHLY and FYNNEI. The ends were cut back, 10 bases at V and 0 bases at J, with 19 bases in the middle. The CDR3 totals 16 residues. The CDR3 loop reads CATSRPSTVAKNIQYF. The CDR3 DNA sequence: TGTGCCACCTCGAGACCCTCGACAGTAGCCAAAAACATTCAGTACTTC.

This clonotype was observed many times. The genes are TRBV2 and TRBJ2-1; TRBD1 is a possible D gene (6 bases). This CDR3 comprises 14 residues. The V end lost 6 bases, the J end lost 3 bases, and 12 bases lay between the germline ends. Germline V gene lookup returns CDR1 SNHLY and CDR2 FYNNEI. In DNA form, the CDR3 reads TGTGCCAGCAGGGGGCAGGGGCACTACAATGAGCAGTTCTTC. Translated, it gives CASRGQGHYNEQFF.

The chain joins TRBV3-1 to TRBJ2-5; D call uncertain. The CDR3 has 15 amino acids. Trimming removed 5 bases at V and 0 bases at J, with 13 bases between. CDR1 and CDR2 from the germline V gene are LGHDT and YNNKEL (reference sequence). The CDR3 sequence is CASSNNAMYQETQYF. The CDR3 DNA sequence: TGTGCCAGCAGCAACAATGCCATGTACCAAGAGACCCAGTACTTC.

This clonotype has only a few counts. The rearrangement links TRBV27 to TRBJ2-1; TRBD2 matches 11 bases. Germline V gives CDR1 MNHEY, CDR2 SMNVEV (reference sequence). The CDR3 has 17 amino acids. V shed 5 bases and J 6 bases; nucleotides not matched to a gene: 12. CDR3 DNA sequence: TGTGCCAGCAGTCCCATAAGACTAGCGGGAAACCCCAATGAGCAGTTCTTC. As protein: CASSPIRLAGNPNEQFF.

At least ten counts were recorded for this clonotype. This sequence joins TRBV7-9 and TRBJ2-1; D ambiguous. From germline, CDR1 is SEHNR and CDR2 FQNEAQ (reference sequence). The CDR3 has 12 residues. Trimming cost V 5 bases and J 8 bases, with 10 bases left between them. In DNA, the CDR3 is TGTGCCAGCAGCCAAATTAGGTATGAGCAGTTCTTC. Encoded protein: CASSQIRYEQFF.

In this sample, this clonotype turned up a few times. The rearrangement uses TRBV7-9 and TRBJ2-7, with D tentatively TRBD1 (6 bases). From germline, CDR1 is SEHNR and CDR2 FQNEAQ (reference sequence). V shed 6 bases and J shed 7 bases, with 16 bases lying between them. This CDR3 spans 13 amino acids. The CDR3 DNA reads TGTGCCAGCAGACCAGGGGTGCGGCCAGAGCAGTACTTC. Residues: CASRPGVRPEQYF.

The chain employs TRBV9 and TRBJ2-5, with D possibly being TRBD2 (6 bases). The germline V gene has CDR1 SGDLS and CDR2 YYNGEE. V gave up 4 bases and J gave up 3 bases, with 19 bases separating them. The CDR3 has 16 amino acids. The DNA for the CDR3 is TGTGCCAGCAGCCTACATCATTGGGGAGGAGAAGAGACCCAGTACTTC. Its translation is CASSLHHWGGEETQYF. The whole variable domain, remainder taken from reference TRBV9 and TRBJ2-5, is DSGVTQTPKHLITATGQRVTLRCSPRSGDLSVYWYQQSLDQGLQFLIQYYNGEERAKGNILERFSAQQFPDLHSELNLSSLELGDSALYFCASSLHHWGGEETQYFGPGTRLLVL.

The chain has TRBV2 and TRBJ2-7; D perhaps matches TRBD1 (5 bases). Per the germline V gene, CDR1 is SNHLY and CDR2 is FYNNEI. The CDR3 runs 13 residues. V shed 3 bases and J shed 5 bases, with 11 bases lying between them. The CDR3 DNA follows: TGTGCCAGCAGTGAGGTCAGGGCCCACGAGCAGTACTTC. This codes for CASSEVRAHEQYF.

This clonotype came up many times. The chain links TRBV5-1 to TRBJ2-1; D possibly corresponds to TRBD2 (6 bases). Between the trimmed V and J ends, which lost 0 bases and 6 bases, there was a span of 16 bases. This CDR3 is 16 amino acids long. CDR1 is SGHRS, CDR2 YFSETQ, per germline. CDR3 sequence: CASSLEGAGTTNEQFF. CDR3 coding DNA: TGCGCCAGCAGCTTGGAAGGAGCGGGTACGACCAATGAGCAGTTCTTC.

V and J are TRBV4-1 and TRBJ1-2, with unresolved D. The V gene's germline CDR1 is MGHRA and CDR2 YSYEKL. The length of the CDR3 is 13 residues. Deletions cut 4 bases from V and 0 bases from J, with 6 bases between. The CDR3 region is CASSLRSNYGYTF. Here the CDR3 DNA reads TGCGCCAGCAGCCTCAGGTCTAACTATGGCTACACCTTC.

This clonotype was detected many times. DNA for the CDR3: TGTGCCAGCAGCAGACTAGCGGATACCTACAATGAGCAGTTCTTC. It yields the protein CASSRLADTYNEQFF. J is TRBJ2-1 and V is TRBV7-2; 9 bases line up with TRBD2. The CDR3 length is 15 residues. With 5 bases clipped from V and 2 bases from J, the junction kept 4 bases outside the gene matches. Per the germline V gene, CDR1 is SGHTA and CDR2 is FQGNSA.

This clonotype was detected only a few times. The gene calls are TRBV6-1 and TRBJ2-3; no definite D call. Germline V CDR1 and CDR2: MNHNS, SASEGT. This CDR3 is built from 13 residues. Trimming pared 1 base from V and 7 bases from J, leaving 9 bases between. CDR3 protein: CASSEGITYTQYF. DNA for the CDR3: TGTGCCAGCAGTGAAGGGATAACTTATACGCAGTATTTT.

This clonotype was counted many times. This sequence joins TRBV2 and TRBJ2-5; the D gene is possibly TRBD2 (5 bases). Germline CDR1 is SNHLY and CDR2 is FYNNEI. Deletions cut 5 bases from V and 5 bases from J, with 12 bases between. The CDR3 length is 13 residues. In DNA form, the CDR3 reads TGTGCCAGCAGTTCACTAGTCCAGGAGACCCAGTACTTC. Amino acids: CASSSLVQETQYF.

This clonotype was counted many times. V and J are TRBV11-2 and TRBJ1-2; D unresolved. There are 15 residues in the CDR3. Per the germline V gene, CDR1 is SGHAT and CDR2 is FQNNGV. Deletions cut 0 bases from V and 7 bases from J, with 15 bases between. The CDR3 DNA reads TGTGCCAGCAGCTTAGATCTATCCAGTGGGGTTGGCTACACCTTC. As protein: CASSLDLSSGVGYTF.

This clonotype was recorded at least ten times. This chain connects TRBV12-3 or TRBV12-4 to TRBJ2-7; 9 bases are shared with TRBD1. The CDR3 has 13 residues. V shed 10 bases, J shed 1 base, and the junction held 5 bases outside the gene matches. CDR3 DNA: TGTGCCAACAGAGGGACAGGGTCCTACGAGCAGTACTTC. Protein: CANRGTGSYEQYF.

The V gene is TRBV5-1, the J gene TRBJ2-7; tentatively, D is TRBD1 (6 bases). The V end was cut by 5 bases, the J end by 0 bases, with 15 bases between. Germline CDR1 and CDR2: SGHRS and YFSETQ. The CDR3 is 15 amino acids. CDR3 nucleotides: TGCGCCAGCAGTAGTGGACAGACAGGCTCCTACGAGCAGTACTTC. Protein: CASSSGQTGSYEQYF.

This clonotype came up many times. This chain links TRBV28 with TRBJ2-3, with TRBD1 matching over 9 bases. There are 15 residues in the CDR3. Trimming removed 5 bases from V and 5 bases from J; junction bases left unmatched: 8. Germline V gene sequence: CDR1 MDHEN, CDR2 SYDVKM. CDR3 coding DNA: TGTGCCAGCAGTCCCTCCGGGACAGGGAGAGATACGCAGTATTTT. Translating gives CASSPSGTGRDTQYF.

For the CDR3, the DNA is TGTGCCAGCAGTTTAAGGGGAATCGGGGGGCCGCGTCGAATCTACGAGCAGTACTTC. It codes for CASSLRGIGGPRRIYEQYF. The genes are TRBV27 and TRBJ2-7; D perhaps matches TRBD2 (7 bases). CDR3 length equals 19 residues. Germline lookup yields CDR1 MNHEY and CDR2 SMNVEV (reference sequence). Between the trimmed V and J ends, which lost 2 bases and 3 bases, there was a span of 26 bases.

The table lists this clonotype with many counts. The genes are TRBV11-2 and TRBJ2-1; D may be TRBD2 (5 bases). CDR3 size: 16 residues. CDR1 SGHAT and CDR2 FQNNGV come from the germline V gene. Trimming took 1 base from V and 10 from J, leaving 20 bases between them. The CDR3 coding sequence is TGTGCCAGCAGCTTAGCGGGGAGTGGGAAGCAGCGGGAGCAGTTCTTC. It yields the protein CASSLAGSGKQREQFF. The full variable domain, rest sourced from reference TRBV11-2 and TRBJ2-1, is EAGVAQSPRYKIIEKRQSVAFWCNPISGHATLYWYQQILGQGPKLLIQFQNNGVVDDSQLPKDRFSAERLKGVDSTLKIQPAKLEDSAVYLCASSLAGSGKQREQFFGPGTRLTVL.

The chain employs TRBV4-1 and TRBJ2-7; D remains unclear. Germline V lookup: CDR1 MGHRA, CDR2 YSYEKL. Trimming pared 0 bases from V and 3 bases from J, leaving 9 bases between. The CDR3 has 14 residues. The CDR3 loop is CASSQERHHYEQYF. The CDR3 DNA reads TGCGCCAGCAGCCAAGAGCGGCACCACTACGAGCAGTACTTC.

Many counts were recorded for this clonotype. V is TRBV9 and J is TRBJ2-2; the D gene is possibly TRBD1 (5 bases). Germline CDR1 reads SGDLS; CDR2 reads YYNGEE. CDR3 length: 16 amino acids. The germline V and J ends were trimmed by 4 bases and 0 bases, with 13 bases remaining between them. CDR3 region: CASSPRTRSNTGELFF. CDR3 sequence (DNA): TGTGCCAGCAGCCCCCGGACAAGATCGAACACCGGGGAGCTGTTTTTT. The full variable domain, its missing parts supplied by reference TRBV9 and TRBJ2-2, is DSGVTQTPKHLITATGQRVTLRCSPRSGDLSVYWYQQSLDQGLQFLIQYYNGEERAKGNILERFSAQQFPDLHSELNLSSLELGDSALYFCASSPRTRSNTGELFFGEGSRLTVL.

The V gene is TRBV19, the J gene TRBJ2-1; D remains unclear. With 7 bases removed from V and 4 bases from J, the gap between germline ends came to 8 bases. The CDR3 runs 12 residues. The germline V gene has CDR1 LNHDA and CDR2 SQIVND (reference sequence). The CDR3 loop is CASTDRYNEQFF. The CDR3 nucleotides read TGTGCCAGTACGGACCGGTACAATGAGCAGTTCTTC.

This clonotype showed up many times. This chain links TRBV2 with TRBJ2-7; the D gene could be TRBD1 or TRBD2 (5 bases each). V was cut by 7 bases and J by 1 base, with 11 bases left in between. Germline assignment: CDR1 SNHLY and CDR2 FYNNEI. This CDR3 region has 13 residues. For the CDR3, the DNA is TGTGCCAGCAAGGGGACGGCTTCCTACGAGCAGTACTTC. It yields the protein CASKGTASYEQYF.

This clonotype appeared many times. The J gene is TRBJ2-7, the V gene TRBV5-1, with 7 nucleotides matching TRBD2. The CDR3 is 15 residues long. The J segment lost 3 bases and the V segment lost 4 bases, leaving 10 bases of the junction unmatched. Germline V gene data show CDR1 as SGHRS and CDR2 as YFSETQ. This CDR3 is CASSPNHGRSYEQYF. DNA for the CDR3: TGCGCCAGCAGCCCAAATCACGGGAGGAGCTACGAGCAGTACTTC.

The chain uses TRBV12-3 or TRBV12-4 and TRBJ1-6; D is undetermined. The CDR3 is made up of 13 amino acids. The ends were cut back, 5 bases at V and 14 bases at J, with 16 bases in the middle. This CDR3 reads CASSPTSLVSLHF. In nucleotides, the CDR3 is TGTGCCAGCAGTCCCACCTCGCTCGTGTCCCTCCACTTT.

The chain links TRBV7-3 to TRBJ2-1; D perhaps matches TRBD2 (5 bases). There are 16 residues in the CDR3. Germline V gene sequence: CDR1 SGHTA, CDR2 FQGTGA. V was clipped by 5 bases and J by 4 bases, with 18 bases between them. The CDR3: CASSPRGPGVYNEQFF. The DNA of the CDR3 is TGTGCCAGCAGCCCCCGGGGTCCCGGGGTTTACAATGAGCAGTTCTTC.

This clonotype has only a few counts. V usage is TRBV27 and J usage is TRBJ1-4, with a weak D call TRBD1 (6 bases). Germline V gene sequence: CDR1 MNHEY, CDR2 SMNVEV (reference sequence). Between the trimmed V and J ends, which lost 6 bases and 6 bases, there was a span of 17 bases. CDR3 length equals 15 residues. CDR3 in amino acids: CASSFRGPPDEKLFF. The CDR3, as DNA: TGTGCCAGCAGCTTCAGGGGACCACCGGATGAAAAACTGTTTTTT.

The chain uses TRBV27 and TRBJ2-7; D possibly corresponds to TRBD2 (6 bases). CDR3 length equals 15 residues. V was pared by 3 bases and J by 3 bases, with 15 bases between. CDR1 is MNHEY and CDR2 is SMNVEV in the germline V gene (reference sequence). Here the CDR3 reads CASSFGARGFYEQYF. The CDR3 DNA reads TGTGCCAGCAGTTTCGGCGCCCGGGGGTTCTACGAGCAGTACTTC.